The 2 T cell receptor beta chains below come from one sample, sequenced in a study of technical replicates of blood from a few donors. Using immunoSEQ multiplex PCR, the repertoire was profiled, and TCRdb retains in-frame clones only, with some absent. Among 100,000 or so clones listed, roughly 95% were seen once. Input material: T cells isolated from PBMCs. The receptors were sampled from a human donor in good health.

The CDR3 coding sequence is TGTGCCAGCAGTTTTGGCGGGAGTGGTAACTATGAGCAGTTCTTC. Its translation is CASSFGGSGNYEQFF. The genes are TRBV28 and TRBJ2-1, with 7 nucleotides matching TRBD2. The V gene's germline CDR1 is MDHEN and CDR2 SYDVKM. The CDR3 runs to 15 residues. Losses at the gene ends were 3 bases for V and 8 bases for J; bases not matched to a gene: 10.

The chain employs TRBV28 and TRBJ2-7; 9 nucleotides align to TRBD2. The ends lost 2 bases at V and 2 bases at J; junction bases unmatched: 4. The length of the CDR3 is 15 residues. CDR1 and CDR2 (germline): MDHEN, SYDVKM. The CDR3 nucleotides read TGTGCCAGCAGTTTAAGGGCTAGCGGGGCCTACGAGCAGTACTTC. This codes for CASSLRASGAYEQYF.